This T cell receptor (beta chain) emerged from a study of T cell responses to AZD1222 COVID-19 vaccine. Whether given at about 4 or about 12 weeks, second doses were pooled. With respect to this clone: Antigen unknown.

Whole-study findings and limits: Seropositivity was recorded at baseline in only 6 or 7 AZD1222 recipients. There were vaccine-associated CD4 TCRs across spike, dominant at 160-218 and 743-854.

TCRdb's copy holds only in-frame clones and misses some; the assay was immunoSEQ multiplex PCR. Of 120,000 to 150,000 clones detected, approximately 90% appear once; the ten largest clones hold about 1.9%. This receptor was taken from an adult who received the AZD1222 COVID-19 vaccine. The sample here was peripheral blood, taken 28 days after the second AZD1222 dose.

DNA of the CDR3: TGTGCCTCGATGGGAGCAGGGGGAACTGAAGCTTTCTTT. Translated, it gives CASMGAGGTEAFF. V and J are TRBV6-5 and TRBJ1-1; TRBD1 matches at 7 bases. This CDR3 contains 13 residues. Unmatched junction bases numbered 11, after V lost 11 bases and J lost 5 bases. Per the germline V gene, CDR1 is MNHEY and CDR2 is SVGAGI.